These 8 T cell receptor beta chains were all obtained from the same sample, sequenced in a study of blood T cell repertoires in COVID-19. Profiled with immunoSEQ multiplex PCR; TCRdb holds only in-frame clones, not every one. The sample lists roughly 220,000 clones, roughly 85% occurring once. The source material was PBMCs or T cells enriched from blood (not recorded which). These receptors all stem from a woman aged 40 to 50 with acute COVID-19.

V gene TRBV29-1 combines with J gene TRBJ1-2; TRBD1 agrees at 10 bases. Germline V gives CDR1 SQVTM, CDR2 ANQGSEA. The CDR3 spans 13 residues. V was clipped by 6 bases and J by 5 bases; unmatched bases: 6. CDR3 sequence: CSVVTGGEYGYTF. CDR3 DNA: TGCAGCGTCGTGACAGGGGGCGAGTATGGCTACACCTTC.

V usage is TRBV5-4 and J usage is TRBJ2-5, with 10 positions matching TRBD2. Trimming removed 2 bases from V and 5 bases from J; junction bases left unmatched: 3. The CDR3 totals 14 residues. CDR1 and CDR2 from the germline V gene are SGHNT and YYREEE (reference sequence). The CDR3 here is CASSLKAGGETQYF. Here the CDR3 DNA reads TGTGCCAGCAGCTTAAAAGCGGGAGGGGAGACCCAGTACTTC.

In DNA, the CDR3 is TGTGCCAGCAGCCCCGGGACAGGGTGGACTGAAGCTTTCTTT. Translated, it gives CASSPGTGWTEAFF. The chain has TRBV3-1 (or the pseudogene TRBV3-2) and TRBJ1-1; 9 nucleotides agree with TRBD1. J was trimmed by 5 bases and V by 4 bases; bases with no gene match: 5. The CDR3 has 14 residues. Per the germline V gene, CDR1 is LGHDT and CDR2 is YNNKEL (reference sequence).

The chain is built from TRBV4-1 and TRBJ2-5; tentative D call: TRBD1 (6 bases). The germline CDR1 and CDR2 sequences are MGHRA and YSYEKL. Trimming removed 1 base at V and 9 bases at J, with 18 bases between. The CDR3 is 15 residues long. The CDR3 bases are TGCGCCAGCAGCCAAGTGGGGACACGGGACGGGGCCCAGTACTTC. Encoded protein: CASSQVGTRDGAQYF.

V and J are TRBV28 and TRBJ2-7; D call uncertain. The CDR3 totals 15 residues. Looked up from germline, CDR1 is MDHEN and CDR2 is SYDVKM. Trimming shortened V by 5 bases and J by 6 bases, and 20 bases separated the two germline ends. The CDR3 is CASSPLSSGRREQYF. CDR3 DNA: TGTGCCAGCAGTCCCCTCAGTTCAGGCCGCCGCGAGCAGTACTTC.

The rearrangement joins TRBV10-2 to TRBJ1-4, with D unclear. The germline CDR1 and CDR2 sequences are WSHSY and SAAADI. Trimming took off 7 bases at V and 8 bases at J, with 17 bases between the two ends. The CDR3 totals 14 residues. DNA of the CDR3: TGCGCCAGCAAAAGGAACCCAGCGGAGGAAAAACTGTTTTTT. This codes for CASKRNPAEEKLFF.

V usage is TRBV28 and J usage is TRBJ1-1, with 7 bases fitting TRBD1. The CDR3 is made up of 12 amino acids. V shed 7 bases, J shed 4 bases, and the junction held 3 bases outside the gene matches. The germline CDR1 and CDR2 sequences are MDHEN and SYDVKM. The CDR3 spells CASKTGLTEAFF. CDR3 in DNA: TGTGCCAGCAAGACAGGGCTCACTGAAGCTTTCTTT.

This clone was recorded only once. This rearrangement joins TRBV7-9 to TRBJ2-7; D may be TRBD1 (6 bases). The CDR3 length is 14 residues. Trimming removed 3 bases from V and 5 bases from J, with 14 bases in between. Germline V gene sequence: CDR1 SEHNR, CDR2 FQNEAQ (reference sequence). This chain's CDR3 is CASSLSQGSNEQYF. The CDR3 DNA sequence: TGTGCCAGCAGCTTGTCCCAGGGGAGCAACGAGCAGTACTTC.